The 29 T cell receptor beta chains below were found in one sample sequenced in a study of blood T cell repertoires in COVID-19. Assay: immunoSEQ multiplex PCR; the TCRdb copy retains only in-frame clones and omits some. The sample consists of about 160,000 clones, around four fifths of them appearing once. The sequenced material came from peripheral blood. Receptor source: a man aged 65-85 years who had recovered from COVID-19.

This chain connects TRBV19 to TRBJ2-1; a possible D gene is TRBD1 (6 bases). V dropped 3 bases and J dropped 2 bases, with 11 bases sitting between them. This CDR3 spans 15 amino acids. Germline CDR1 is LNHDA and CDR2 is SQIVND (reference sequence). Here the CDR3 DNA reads TGTGCCAGTAGTATCCAGGCAGGGGCCTACAATGAGCAGTTCTTC. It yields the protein CASSIQAGAYNEQFF.

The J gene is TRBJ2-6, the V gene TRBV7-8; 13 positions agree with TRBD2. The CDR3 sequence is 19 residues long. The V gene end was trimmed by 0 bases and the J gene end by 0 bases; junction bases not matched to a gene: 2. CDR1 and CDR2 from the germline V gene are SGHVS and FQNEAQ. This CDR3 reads CASSLARTSGSSGANVLTF. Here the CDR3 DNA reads TGTGCCAGCAGCTTAGCTCGGACTAGCGGGAGCTCTGGGGCCAACGTCCTGACTTTC.

CDR3 sequence: CASSRGAFTGELFF. In DNA, the CDR3 is TGTGCCAGTAGTCGGGGGGCCTTCACCGGGGAGCTGTTTTTT. The rearrangement joins TRBV19 to TRBJ2-2; tentatively, D is TRBD2 (7 bases). Trimming pared 5 bases from V and 4 bases from J, leaving 11 bases between. This CDR3 region has 14 residues. CDR1 and CDR2 (germline): LNHDA, SQIVND (reference sequence).

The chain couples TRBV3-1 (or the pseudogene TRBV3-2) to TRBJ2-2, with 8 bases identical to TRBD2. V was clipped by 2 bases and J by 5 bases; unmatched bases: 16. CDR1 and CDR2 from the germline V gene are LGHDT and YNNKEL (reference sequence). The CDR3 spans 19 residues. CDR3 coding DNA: TGTGCCAGCAGCCAAAGGGCCAGCGGGAGTAGAGGTTGGACCGGGGAGCTGTTTTTT. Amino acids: CASSQRASGSRGWTGELFF.

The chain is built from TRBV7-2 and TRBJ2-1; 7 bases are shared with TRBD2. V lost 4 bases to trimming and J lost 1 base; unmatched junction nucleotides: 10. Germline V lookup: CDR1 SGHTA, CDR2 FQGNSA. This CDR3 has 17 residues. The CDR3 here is CASSSTLTSRSYNEQFF. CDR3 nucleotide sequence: TGTGCCAGCAGCTCTACGTTGACTAGCCGATCCTACAATGAGCAGTTCTTC. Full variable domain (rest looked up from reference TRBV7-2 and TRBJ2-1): GAGVSQSPSNKVTEKGKDVELRCDPISGHTALYWYRQSLGQGLEFLIYFQGNSAPDKSGLPSDRFSAERTGGSVSTLTIQRTQQEDSAVYLCASSSTLTSRSYNEQFFGPGTRLTVL.

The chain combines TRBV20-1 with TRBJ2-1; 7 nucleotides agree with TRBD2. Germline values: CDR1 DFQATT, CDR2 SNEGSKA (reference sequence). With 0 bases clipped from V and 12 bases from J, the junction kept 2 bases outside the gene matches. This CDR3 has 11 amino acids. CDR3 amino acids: CSARDGRGQFF. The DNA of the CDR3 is TGCAGTGCTAGAGATGGGAGGGGGCAGTTCTTC.

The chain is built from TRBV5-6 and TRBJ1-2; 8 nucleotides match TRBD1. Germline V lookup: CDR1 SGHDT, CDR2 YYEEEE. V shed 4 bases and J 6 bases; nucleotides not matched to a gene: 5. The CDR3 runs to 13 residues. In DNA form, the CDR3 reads TGTGCCAGCAGCGAGGACAGGGAGGATGGCTACACCTTC. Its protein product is CASSEDREDGYTF.

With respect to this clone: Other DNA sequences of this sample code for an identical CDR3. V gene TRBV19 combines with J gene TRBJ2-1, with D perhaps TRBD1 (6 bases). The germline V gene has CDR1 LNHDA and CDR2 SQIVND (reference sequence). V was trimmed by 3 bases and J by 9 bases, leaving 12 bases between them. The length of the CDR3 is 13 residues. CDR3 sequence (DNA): TGTGCCAGTAGTATCACTGGGGGCGGTGAGCAGTTCTTC. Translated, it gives CASSITGGGEQFF.

CDR3 sequence (DNA): TGCGCCGGCGGGTGGCAGGCGAAGAACACCGGGGAGCTGTTTTTT. Residues: CAGGWQAKNTGELFF. This chain joins TRBV23-1 and TRBJ2-2, with D perhaps matching TRBD2 (5 bases). TRBV23-1 counts as an open reading frame of uncertain function. V was trimmed by 11 bases and J by 1 base, leaving 17 bases between them. The CDR3 consists of 15 residues.

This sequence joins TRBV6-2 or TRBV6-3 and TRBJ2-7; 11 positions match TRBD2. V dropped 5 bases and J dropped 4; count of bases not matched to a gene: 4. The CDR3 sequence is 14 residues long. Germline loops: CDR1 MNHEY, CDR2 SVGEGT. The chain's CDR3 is CASSTGLAVYEQYF. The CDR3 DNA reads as TGTGCCAGCAGTACGGGACTAGCGGTTTACGAGCAGTACTTC.

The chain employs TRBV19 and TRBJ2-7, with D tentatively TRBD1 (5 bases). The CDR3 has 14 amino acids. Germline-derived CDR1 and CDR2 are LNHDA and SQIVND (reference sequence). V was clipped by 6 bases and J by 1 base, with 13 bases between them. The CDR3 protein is CASSRGGQSYEQYF. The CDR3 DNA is TGTGCCAGTAGCCGAGGTGGACAATCCTACGAGCAGTACTTC.

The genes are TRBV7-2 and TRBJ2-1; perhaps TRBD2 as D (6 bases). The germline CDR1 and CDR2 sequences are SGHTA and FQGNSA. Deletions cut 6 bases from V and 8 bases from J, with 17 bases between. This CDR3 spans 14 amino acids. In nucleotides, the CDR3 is TGTGCCAGCAGAATGGGAGGAGGGGTCCATGAGCAGTTCTTC. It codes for CASRMGGGVHEQFF.

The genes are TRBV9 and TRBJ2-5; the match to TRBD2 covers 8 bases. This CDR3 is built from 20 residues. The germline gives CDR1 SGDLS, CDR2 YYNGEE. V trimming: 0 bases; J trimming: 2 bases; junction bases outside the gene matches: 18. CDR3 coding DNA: TGTGCCAGCAGCGTAGGGCCAGTTGGGACTAGTTCAGGGGAACAAGAGACCCAGTACTTC. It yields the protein CASSVGPVGTSSGEQETQYF.

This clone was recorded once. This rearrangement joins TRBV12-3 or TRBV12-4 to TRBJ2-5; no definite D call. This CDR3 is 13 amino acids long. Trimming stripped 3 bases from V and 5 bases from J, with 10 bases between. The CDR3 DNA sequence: TGTGCCAGCAGTTTCTTGTCTGCGGAGACCCAGTACTTC. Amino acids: CASSFLSAETQYF.

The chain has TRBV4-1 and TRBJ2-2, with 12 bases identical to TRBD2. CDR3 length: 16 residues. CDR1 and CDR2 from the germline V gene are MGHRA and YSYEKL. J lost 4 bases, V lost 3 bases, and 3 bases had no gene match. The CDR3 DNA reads TGCGCCAGCAGCCATGGACTAGCGGGGACCACCGGGGAGCTGTTTTTT. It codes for CASSHGLAGTTGELFF.

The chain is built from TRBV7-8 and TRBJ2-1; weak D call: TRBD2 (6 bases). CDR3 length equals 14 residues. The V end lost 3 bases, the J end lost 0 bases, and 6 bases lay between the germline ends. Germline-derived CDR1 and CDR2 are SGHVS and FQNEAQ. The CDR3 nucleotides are TGTGCCAGCAGCTTTAGCGGCTCCTACAATGAGCAGTTCTTC. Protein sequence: CASSFSGSYNEQFF.

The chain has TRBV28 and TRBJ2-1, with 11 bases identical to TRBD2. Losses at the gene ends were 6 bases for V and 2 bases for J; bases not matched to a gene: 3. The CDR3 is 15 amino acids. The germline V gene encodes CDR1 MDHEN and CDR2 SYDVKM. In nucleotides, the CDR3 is TGTGCCAGCAGCCCGACTAGCGGGACCTACAATGAGCAGTTCTTC. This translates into CASSPTSGTYNEQFF.

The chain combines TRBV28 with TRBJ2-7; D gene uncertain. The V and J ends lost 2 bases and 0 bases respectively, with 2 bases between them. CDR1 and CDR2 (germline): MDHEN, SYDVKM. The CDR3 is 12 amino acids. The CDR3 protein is CASSLLSYEQYF. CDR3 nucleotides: TGTGCCAGCAGTTTACTCTCCTACGAGCAGTACTTC.

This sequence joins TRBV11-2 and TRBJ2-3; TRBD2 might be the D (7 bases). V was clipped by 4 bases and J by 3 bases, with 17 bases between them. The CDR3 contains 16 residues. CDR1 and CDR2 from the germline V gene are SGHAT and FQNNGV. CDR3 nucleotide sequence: TGTGCCAGCAGCTCAAATGGGGGGCGGGAGACAGATACGCAGTATTTT. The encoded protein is CASSSNGGRETDTQYF.

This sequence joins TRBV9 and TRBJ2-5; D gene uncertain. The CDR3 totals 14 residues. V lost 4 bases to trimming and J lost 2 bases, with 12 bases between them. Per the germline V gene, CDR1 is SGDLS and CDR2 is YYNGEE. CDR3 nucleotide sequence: TGTGCCAGCAGCTCTACTCTAGGACAAGAGACCCAGTACTTC. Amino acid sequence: CASSSTLGQETQYF. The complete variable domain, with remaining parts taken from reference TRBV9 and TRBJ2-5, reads DSGVTQTPKHLITATGQRVTLRCSPRSGDLSVYWYQQSLDQGLQFLIQYYNGEERAKGNILERFSAQQFPDLHSELNLSSLELGDSALYFCASSSTLGQETQYFGPGTRLLVL.

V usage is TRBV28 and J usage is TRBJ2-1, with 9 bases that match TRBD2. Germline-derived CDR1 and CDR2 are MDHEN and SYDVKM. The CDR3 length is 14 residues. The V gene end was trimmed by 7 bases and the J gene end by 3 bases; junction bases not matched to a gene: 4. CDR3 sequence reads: CASIPTSGYNEQFF. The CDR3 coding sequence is TGTGCCAGCATCCCGACTAGCGGCTACAATGAGCAGTTCTTC.

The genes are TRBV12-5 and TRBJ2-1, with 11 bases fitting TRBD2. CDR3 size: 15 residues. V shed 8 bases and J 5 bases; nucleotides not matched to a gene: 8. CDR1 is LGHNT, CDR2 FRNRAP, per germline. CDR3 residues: CASRGGLAEDNEQFF. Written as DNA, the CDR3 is TGTGCTAGTAGGGGGGGACTAGCGGAGGACAATGAGCAGTTCTTC.

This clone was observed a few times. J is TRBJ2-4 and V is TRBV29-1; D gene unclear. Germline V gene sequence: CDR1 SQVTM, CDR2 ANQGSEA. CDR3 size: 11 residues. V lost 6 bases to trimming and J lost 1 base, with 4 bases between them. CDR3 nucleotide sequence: TGCAGCGTAGCGGCCAAAAACATTCAGTACTTC. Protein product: CSVAAKNIQYF.

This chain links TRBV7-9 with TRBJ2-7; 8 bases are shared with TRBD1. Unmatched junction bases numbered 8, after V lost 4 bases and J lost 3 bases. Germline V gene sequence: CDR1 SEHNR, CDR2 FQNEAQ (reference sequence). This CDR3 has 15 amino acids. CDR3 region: CASSSQTGAVYEQYF. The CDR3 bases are TGTGCCAGCAGCTCCCAGACAGGGGCGGTCTACGAGCAGTACTTC.

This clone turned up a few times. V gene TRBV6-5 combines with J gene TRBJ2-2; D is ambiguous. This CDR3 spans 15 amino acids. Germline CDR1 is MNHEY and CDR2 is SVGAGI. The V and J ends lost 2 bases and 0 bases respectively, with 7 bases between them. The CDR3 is CASSYASANTGELFF. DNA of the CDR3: TGTGCCAGCAGTTACGCTTCAGCGAACACCGGGGAGCTGTTTTTT.

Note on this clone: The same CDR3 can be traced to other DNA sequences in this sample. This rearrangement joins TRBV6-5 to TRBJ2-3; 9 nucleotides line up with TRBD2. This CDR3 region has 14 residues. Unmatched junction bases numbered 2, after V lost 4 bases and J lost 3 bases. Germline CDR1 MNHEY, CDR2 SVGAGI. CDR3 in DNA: TGTGCCAGCAGTTTAGCGGGAGCGACAGATACGCAGTATTTT. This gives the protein CASSLAGATDTQYF.

CDR3 in amino acids: CASSQEPPRGSGSYEQYF. CDR3 in DNA: TGTGCCAGCAGCCAAGAACCCCCGCGAGGTAGCGGGAGCTACGAGCAGTACTTC. The chain carries TRBV4-2 and TRBJ2-7; 9 bases match TRBD2. Germline-derived CDR1 and CDR2 are LGHNA and YNFKEQ. This CDR3 comprises 18 residues. The V segment lost 0 bases and the J segment 3 bases; nucleotides outside the gene matches: 12.

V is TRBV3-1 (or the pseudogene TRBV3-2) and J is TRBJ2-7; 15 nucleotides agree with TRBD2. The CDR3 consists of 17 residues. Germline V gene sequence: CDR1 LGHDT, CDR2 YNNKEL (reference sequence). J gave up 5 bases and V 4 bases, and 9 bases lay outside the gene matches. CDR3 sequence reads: CASSRRTSGRAEDEQYF. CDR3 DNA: TGTGCCAGCAGCCGCCGGACTAGCGGGAGGGCCGAAGACGAGCAGTACTTC.

The CDR3 sequence: CASGALTSVAEQFF. CDR3 DNA: TGTGCCAGCGGGGCTTTGACTAGCGTGGCTGAGCAGTTCTTC. The V and J genes are TRBV27 and TRBJ2-1; 8 nucleotides match TRBD2. This CDR3 region has 14 residues. V gave up 8 bases and J gave up 9 bases; unmatched junction bases: 12. Germline CDR1 MNHEY, CDR2 SMNVEV (reference sequence).